This T cell receptor (beta chain) was sequenced during a study of siplizumab effects on memory and regulatory T cells (dated by TCRdb to about 2019). In terms of the full investigation: The effect of the anti-CD2 antibody siplizumab on alloreactive T-cell subsets was examined in allogeneic mixed lymphocyte reactions constructed from human PBMCs.

Libraries were prepared through the immunoSEQ multiplex PCR assay. Approximately 100,000 TCR templates per sample were assayed on the deep sequencing platform. Genomic DNA extracted from sorted T cells was used for TCRbeta CDR3 sequencing. The paper's data handling went like this. The R programming language was used for the clonal analysis of the TCRbeta CDR3 data. Comparing unstimulated samples against CFSE-low samples taken after the reaction was how alloreactive CD4+ and CD8+ clones were defined. Regulatory or non-regulatory origin of alloreactive CD4+ clones was assigned by matching sequences to the sorted unstimulated Treg and non-Treg repertoires. The immuneACCESS repertoire file appears here via TCRdb, limited to in-frame rearrangements. These files lack a portion of the clones; in checked studies, under half of the deficit traces to unresolved V genes, and the cause of the others is not known. V and J calls plus clone size are reproduced from that table; the DNA served to infer D and trimming. The sample profile shows some 40,000 clones; around 92% of them were found once. The ten largest clones capture around 0.25% of the sample.

From the cysteine up to the phenylalanine, the CDR3 has a length of 13 residues. Only CDR3 DNA is held: 39 bases, read in frame from base 1. CDR1 is given as SNHLY and CDR2 as FYNNEI, both from the germline V gene. For this chain, trimming is 6 bases at the V end and 14 bases at the J end, and the number of junction bases without a gene match is 13. The count of this clone is one. Its antigen is unknown. Base qualities are missing; no much larger clone stands one base away. Broader findings and caveats from the paper: The cumulative frequency of alloreactive sequences traceable to unstimulated CD4+ memory T cells was significantly reduced by siplizumab. Compared with memory T cells, unstimulated naive T cells appeared more diverse, and naive cells seemed to make a substantial contribution to the alloresponse. In reactions with siplizumab, an average of approximately 69% of mappable alloreactive CD4+ clones were Treg-derived, compared with around 30% in control reactions. The suppressive function of proliferating Tregs from siplizumab cultures was not functionally confirmed. Because sequences below about 10^-5 frequency were poorly captured, only a minor fraction of alloreactive clones could be mapped to unstimulated subsets. For roughly 75-96% of proliferating CD4+ or CD8+ clones, no naive or memory phenotype could be assigned.

In a few donor pairs, further sequencing was done on unstimulated CD8+ naive, CD4+ memory, CD8+ TEMRA, CD4+ naive and CD8+ effector memory subsets. Sorted unstimulated T cells, along with proliferating T cells recovered from mixed lymphocyte reactions, underwent TCRbeta CDR3 sequencing. Fresh whole blood from roughly nine HLA-typed healthy donors was used as the source from which PBMCs were isolated. The clonotype was recovered from a human donor in good health. The chain joins TRBV2 to TRBJ2-1; the junction holds 7 bases that match TRBD2. The sample was naive CD4+ T cells sorted from blood. The intended sense of this specimen's cell subset or site label: unstimulated naive T cells. The CDR3 in this case is CASSGEGQEREFF. The sequenced DNA: TGTGCCAGCAGCGGGGAGGGGCAGGAAAGGGAGTTCTTC.